This T cell receptor (beta chain) was identified during a study of identifying expanded T cells in peripheral blood. Produced via immunoSEQ multiplex PCR; TCRdb's table is partial and in-frame only. Here the sample spans around 76,000 clones, roughly 90% being singletons. Concerning this clone itself: Its matching antigen is unknown.

V lost 3 bases and J 3 bases, leaving 9 bases between the germline ends. The germline CDR1 and CDR2 sequences are SGHNT and YYREEE (reference sequence). The CDR3 consists of 13 residues. During the collection period, no donor immune events like infections were recorded. Overall study findings and caveats: Over around two and four weeks, about 16.4 and 19 clones changed, versus approximately 1.1 between replicates. Approximately 2-week clone count variance significantly increased as total template count grew.

The sequenced sample consisted of blood. The V call is TRBV5-4, the J call TRBJ1-1; no reliable D call. This TCR derives from a person aged 18 to 70 in good health. CDR3 coding DNA: TGTGCCAGCAGCTGGAGTCAGGACACTGAAGCTTTCTTT. Amino acid sequence: CASSWSQDTEAFF.